A selection of T cell receptor beta chains follows, all from one sample in a study of blood T cell repertoires in COVID-19. TCRdb's copy holds only in-frame clones and misses some; the assay was immunoSEQ multiplex PCR. The table shows 230,000 or so clones, with approximately 86% occurring only once. The sample consisted of PBMCs or T cells enriched from blood (not recorded which). The receptors derive from a woman aged 45-65 years with acute COVID-19. Each CDR3 is given with its conserved first and last residue. The order of the fields is CDR3 protein, D gene, J gene, V gene. A D gene is named only where the DNA matches it firmly.

CASRQVPTEAFF,.,TRBJ1-1,TRBV28
CASKRTDVPNQPQHF,.,TRBJ1-5,TRBV28
CASSQGGTVRSNQPQHF,.,TRBJ1-5,TRBV4-1
CASSLVPGQITPYEQYF,TRBD1,TRBJ2-7,TRBV5-1
CASSSTLRGSSYNEQFF,.,TRBJ2-1,TRBV7-8
CAWILAGQGNNSPLHF,TRBD1,TRBJ1-6,TRBV30
CASSWRDGYEQYF,.,TRBJ2-7,TRBV27
CASRTIAGPQGSNQPQHF,.,TRBJ1-5,TRBV19
CASSPGLALHEQYF,TRBD2,TRBJ2-7,TRBV27
CASSFETGTSGILGDTQYF,TRBD2,TRBJ2-3,TRBV7-6
CASSGPGSALQPQHF,.,TRBJ1-5,TRBV2
CASYPGGAGVTYNEQFF,TRBD2,TRBJ2-1,TRBV3-1/TRBV3-2
CASSYGQGNNGYTF,.,TRBJ1-2,TRBV6-5
CANKGGVGDSPLHF,.,TRBJ1-6,TRBV2
CASRRTSGADNEQFF,TRBD2,TRBJ2-1,TRBV5-4
CASTPGDRGGGYTF,TRBD1,TRBJ1-2,TRBV28
CASSLVGTGNNSPLHF,TRBD1,TRBJ1-6,TRBV5-1
CSVGRGMNTEAFF,.,TRBJ1-1,TRBV29-1
CASRPPSGNEQFF,TRBD2,TRBJ2-1,TRBV28
CASSLDRVSYNEQFF,TRBD1,TRBJ2-1,TRBV27
CASGLFGLAGETYNEQFF,TRBD2,TRBJ2-1,TRBV12-5
CASSSGQGYNSPLHF,.,TRBJ1-6,TRBV6-5
CAWTRDRGGYTF,TRBD1,TRBJ1-2,TRBV30
CASSLGHAFGAFF,.,TRBJ1-1,TRBV5-8
CASSEYFGTGATEAFF,TRBD1,TRBJ1-1,TRBV25-1
CASSFQSTGVHSGHYEQYF,.,TRBJ2-7,TRBV27
CASTPDRTDYEQYF,TRBD1,TRBJ2-7,TRBV5-1
CASSEATTGRNQPQHF,.,TRBJ1-5,TRBV2
CSVDSGRNTEAFF,.,TRBJ1-1,TRBV29-1
CASTLGGQGSQYF,TRBD1,TRBJ2-7,TRBV28
CAWCKQGSQPQHF,.,TRBJ1-5,TRBV30
CASTDGFSPLHF,.,TRBJ1-6,TRBV12-3/TRBV12-4
CASSPGVGGVGGYTF,.,TRBJ1-2,TRBV19
CASSYQGEVEQFF,.,TRBJ2-1,TRBV2
CASSMRLSGNTIYF,.,TRBJ1-3,TRBV19
CASSSGTGGYGYTF,TRBD1,TRBJ1-2,TRBV2
CASGTANYGYTF,TRBD1,TRBJ1-2,TRBV28
CASSARQETFGGYTF,.,TRBJ1-2,TRBV7-2